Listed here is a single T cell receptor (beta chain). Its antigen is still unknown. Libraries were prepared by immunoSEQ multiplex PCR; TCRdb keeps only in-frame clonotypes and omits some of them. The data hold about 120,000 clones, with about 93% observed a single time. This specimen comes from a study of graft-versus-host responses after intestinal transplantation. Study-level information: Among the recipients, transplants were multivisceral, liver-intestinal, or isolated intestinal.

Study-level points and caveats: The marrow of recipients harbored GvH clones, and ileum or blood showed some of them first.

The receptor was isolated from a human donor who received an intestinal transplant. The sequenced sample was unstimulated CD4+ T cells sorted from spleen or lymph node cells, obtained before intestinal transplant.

The CDR3 is CASSLEVLGATQPQHF. The CDR3 DNA is TGTGCCAGCAGCTTAGAGGTCCTCGGGGCCACTCAGCCCCAGCATTTT. The chain combines TRBV7-9 with TRBJ1-5; D may be TRBD1 (5 bases). The CDR3 is 16 residues long. V was clipped by 1 base and J by 6 bases, with 16 bases between them. Germline CDR1 SEHNR, CDR2 FQNEAQ (reference sequence).